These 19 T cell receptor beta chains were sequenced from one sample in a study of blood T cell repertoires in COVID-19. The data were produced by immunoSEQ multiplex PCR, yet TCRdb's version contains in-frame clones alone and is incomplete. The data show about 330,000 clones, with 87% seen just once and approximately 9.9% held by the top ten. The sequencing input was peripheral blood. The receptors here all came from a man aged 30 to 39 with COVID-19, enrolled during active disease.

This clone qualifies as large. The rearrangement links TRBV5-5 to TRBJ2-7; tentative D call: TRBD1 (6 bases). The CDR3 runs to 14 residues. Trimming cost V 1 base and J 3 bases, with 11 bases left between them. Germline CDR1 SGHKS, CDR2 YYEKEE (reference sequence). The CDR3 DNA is TGTGCCAGCAGCTTGCAAGGGGGTGACTACGAGCAGTACTTC. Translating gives CASSLQGGDYEQYF.

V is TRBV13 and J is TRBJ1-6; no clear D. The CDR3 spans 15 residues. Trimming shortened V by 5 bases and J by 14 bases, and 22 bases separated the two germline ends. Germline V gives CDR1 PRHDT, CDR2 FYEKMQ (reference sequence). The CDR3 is CASSAPPGDTAALHF. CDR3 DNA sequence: TGTGCCAGCAGCGCACCACCCGGGGATACGGCGGCCCTCCACTTT.

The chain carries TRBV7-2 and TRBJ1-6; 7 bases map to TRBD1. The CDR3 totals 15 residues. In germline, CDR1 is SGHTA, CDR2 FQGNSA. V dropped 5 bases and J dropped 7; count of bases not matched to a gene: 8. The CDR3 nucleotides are TGTGCCAGCAGCCCACAGGGGTGGGAGAATTCACCCCTCCACTTT. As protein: CASSPQGWENSPLHF.

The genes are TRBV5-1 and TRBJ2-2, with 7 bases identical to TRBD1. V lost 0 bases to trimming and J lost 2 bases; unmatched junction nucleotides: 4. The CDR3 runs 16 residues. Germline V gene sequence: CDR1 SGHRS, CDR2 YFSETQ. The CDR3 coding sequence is TGCGCCAGCAGCTTGGGGGGACAGATCAACACCGGGGAGCTGTTTTTT. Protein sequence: CASSLGGQINTGELFF.

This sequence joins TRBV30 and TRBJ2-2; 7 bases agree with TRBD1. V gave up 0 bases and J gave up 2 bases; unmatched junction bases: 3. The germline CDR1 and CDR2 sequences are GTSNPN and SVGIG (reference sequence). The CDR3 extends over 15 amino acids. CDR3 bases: TGTGCCTGGAGTGTACGGGACAGCAACACCGGGGAGCTGTTTTTT. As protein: CAWSVRDSNTGELFF.

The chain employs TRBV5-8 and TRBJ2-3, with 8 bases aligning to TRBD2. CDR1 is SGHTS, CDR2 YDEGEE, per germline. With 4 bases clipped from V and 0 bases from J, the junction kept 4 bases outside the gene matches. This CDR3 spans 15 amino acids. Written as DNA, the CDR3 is TGTGCCAGCAGCATAGCGGGACATAGCACAGATACGCAGTATTTT. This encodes CASSIAGHSTDTQYF. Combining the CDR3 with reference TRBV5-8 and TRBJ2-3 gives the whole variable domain EAGVTQSPTHLIKTRGQQATLRCSPISGHTSVYWYQQALGLGLQFLLWYDEGEERNRGNFPPRFSGRQFPNYSSELNVNALELEDSALYLCASSIAGHSTDTQYFGPGTRLTVL.

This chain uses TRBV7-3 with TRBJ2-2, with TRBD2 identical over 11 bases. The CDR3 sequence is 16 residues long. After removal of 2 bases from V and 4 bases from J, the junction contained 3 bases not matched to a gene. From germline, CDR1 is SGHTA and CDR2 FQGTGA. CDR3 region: CASSLGTSGPTGELFF. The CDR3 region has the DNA TGTGCCAGCAGCTTAGGGACTAGCGGTCCCACCGGGGAGCTGTTTTTT.

The CDR3 here is CASSEDNSLYGYTF. The CDR3 bases are TGCGCCAGCAGCGAGGACAACTCTCTCTATGGCTACACCTTC. The V and J genes are TRBV5-1 and TRBJ1-2, with D possibly TRBD1 on 5 matching bases. Germline assignment: CDR1 SGHRS and CDR2 YFSETQ. This CDR3 has 14 residues. V lost 4 bases and J lost 4, with 14 bases in between.

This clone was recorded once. CDR3 in DNA: TGCGCCAGCAGCCCCGGGTACCAAAATCAGCCCCAGCATTTT. Its translation: CASSPGYQNQPQHF. The J gene is TRBJ1-5, the V gene TRBV4-1; D ambiguous. The CDR3 length is 14 residues. CDR1 is MGHRA and CDR2 is YSYEKL in the germline V gene. The V and J ends lost 4 bases and 4 bases respectively, with 11 bases between them.

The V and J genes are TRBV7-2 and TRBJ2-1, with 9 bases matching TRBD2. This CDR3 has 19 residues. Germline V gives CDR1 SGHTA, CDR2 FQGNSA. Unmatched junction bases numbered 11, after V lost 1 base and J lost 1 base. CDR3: CASSLEAVREGPSYNEQFF. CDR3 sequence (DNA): TGTGCCAGCAGCTTAGAGGCAGTGCGGGAGGGCCCGTCCTACAATGAGCAGTTCTTC.

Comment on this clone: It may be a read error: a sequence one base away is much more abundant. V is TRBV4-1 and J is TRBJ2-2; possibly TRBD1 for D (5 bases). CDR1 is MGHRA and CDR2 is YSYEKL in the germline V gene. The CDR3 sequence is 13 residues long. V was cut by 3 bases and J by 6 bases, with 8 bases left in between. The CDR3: CASSHQGAGELFF. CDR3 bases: TGCGCCAGCAGCCACCAGGGCGCCGGGGAGCTGTTTTTT.

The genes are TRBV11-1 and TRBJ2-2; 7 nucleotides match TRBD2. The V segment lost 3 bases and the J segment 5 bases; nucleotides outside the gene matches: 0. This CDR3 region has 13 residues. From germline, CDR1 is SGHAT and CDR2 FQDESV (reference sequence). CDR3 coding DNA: TGTGCCAGCAGCTTGCGGGGGACCGGGGAGCTGTTTTTT. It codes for CASSLRGTGELFF.

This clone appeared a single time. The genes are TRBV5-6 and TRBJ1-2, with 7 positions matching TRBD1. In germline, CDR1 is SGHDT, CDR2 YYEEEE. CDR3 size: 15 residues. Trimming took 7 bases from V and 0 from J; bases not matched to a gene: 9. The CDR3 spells CASGARDRANYGYTF. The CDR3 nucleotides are TGTGCCAGCGGCGCCCGGGACAGAGCTAACTATGGCTACACCTTC.

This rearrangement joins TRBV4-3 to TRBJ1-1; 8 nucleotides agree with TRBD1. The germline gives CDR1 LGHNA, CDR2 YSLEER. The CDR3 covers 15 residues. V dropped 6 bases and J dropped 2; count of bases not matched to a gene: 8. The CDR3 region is CASSSHGQGNTEAFF. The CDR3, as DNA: TGCGCCAGCAGTTCCCACGGACAGGGAAACACTGAAGCTTTCTTT.

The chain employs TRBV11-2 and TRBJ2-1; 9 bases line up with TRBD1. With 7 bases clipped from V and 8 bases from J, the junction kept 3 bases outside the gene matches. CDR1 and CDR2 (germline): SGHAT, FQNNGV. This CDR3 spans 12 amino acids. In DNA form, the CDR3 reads TGTGCCAGCAACAACAGGGGGCATGAGCAGTTCTTC. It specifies CASNNRGHEQFF.

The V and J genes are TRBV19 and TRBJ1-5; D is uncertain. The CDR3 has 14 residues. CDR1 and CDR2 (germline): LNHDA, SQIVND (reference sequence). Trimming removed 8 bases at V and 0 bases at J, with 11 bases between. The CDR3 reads CASGLQDSNQPQHF. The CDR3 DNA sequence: TGTGCCAGTGGCCTCCAGGATAGCAATCAGCCCCAGCATTTT.

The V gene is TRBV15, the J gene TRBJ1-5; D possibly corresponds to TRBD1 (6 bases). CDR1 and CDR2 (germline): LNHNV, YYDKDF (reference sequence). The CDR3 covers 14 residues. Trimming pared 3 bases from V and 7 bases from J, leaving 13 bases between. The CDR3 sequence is CATSSRGGIQPQHF. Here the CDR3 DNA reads TGTGCCACCAGCAGTAGGGGGGGGATACAGCCCCAGCATTTT.

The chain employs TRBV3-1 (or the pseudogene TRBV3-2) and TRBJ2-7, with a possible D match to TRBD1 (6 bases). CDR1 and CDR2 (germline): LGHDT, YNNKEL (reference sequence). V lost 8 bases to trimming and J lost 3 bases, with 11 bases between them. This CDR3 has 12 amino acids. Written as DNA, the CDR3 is TGTGCCAGCGAGGGGGTACACTACGAGCAGTACTTC. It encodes CASEGVHYEQYF.

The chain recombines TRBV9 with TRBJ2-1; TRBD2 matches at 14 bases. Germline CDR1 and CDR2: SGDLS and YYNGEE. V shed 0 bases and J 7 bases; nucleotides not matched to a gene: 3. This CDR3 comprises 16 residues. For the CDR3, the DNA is TGTGCCAGCAGCGTAGTTGGGACTAGCGGGAGAAATGAGCAGTTCTTC. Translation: CASSVVGTSGRNEQFF.